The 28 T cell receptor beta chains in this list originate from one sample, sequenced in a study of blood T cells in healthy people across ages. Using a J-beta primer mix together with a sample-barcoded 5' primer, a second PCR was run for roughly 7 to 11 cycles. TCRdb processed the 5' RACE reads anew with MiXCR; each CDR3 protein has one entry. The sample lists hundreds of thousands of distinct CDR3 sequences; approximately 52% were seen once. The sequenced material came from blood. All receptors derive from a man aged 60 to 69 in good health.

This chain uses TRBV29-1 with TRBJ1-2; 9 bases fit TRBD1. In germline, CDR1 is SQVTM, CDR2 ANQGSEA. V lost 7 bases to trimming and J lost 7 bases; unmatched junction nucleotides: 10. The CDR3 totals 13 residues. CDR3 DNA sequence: TGCAGCGCTGGGACAGGGAGGGTGGCTGGCTACACCTTC. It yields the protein CSAGTGRVAGYTF. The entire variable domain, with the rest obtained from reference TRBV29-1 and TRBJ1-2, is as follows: SAVISQKPSRDICQRGTSLTIQCQVDSQVTMMFWYRQQPGQSLTLIATANQGSEATYESGFVIDKFPISRPNLTFSTLTVSNMSPEDSSIYLCSAGTGRVAGYTFGSGTRLTVV.

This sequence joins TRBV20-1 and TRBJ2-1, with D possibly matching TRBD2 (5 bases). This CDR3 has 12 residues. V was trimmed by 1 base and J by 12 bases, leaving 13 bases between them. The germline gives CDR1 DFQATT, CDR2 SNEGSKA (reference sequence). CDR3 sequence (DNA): TGCAGTGCTAGAGGGCTAGCCCCAGCGCAGTTCTTC. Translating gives CSARGLAPAQFF.

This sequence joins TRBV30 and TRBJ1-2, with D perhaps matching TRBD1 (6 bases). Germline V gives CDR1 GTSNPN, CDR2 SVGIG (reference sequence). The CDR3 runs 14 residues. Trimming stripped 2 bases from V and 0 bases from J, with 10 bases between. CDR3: CAWSRTATNYGYTF. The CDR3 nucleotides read TGTGCCTGGAGTAGGACAGCTACTAACTATGGCTACACCTTC.

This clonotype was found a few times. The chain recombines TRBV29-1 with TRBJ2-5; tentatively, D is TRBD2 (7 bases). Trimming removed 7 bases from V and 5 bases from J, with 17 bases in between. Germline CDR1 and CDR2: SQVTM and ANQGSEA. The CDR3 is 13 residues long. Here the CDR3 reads CSAGGQGRETQYF. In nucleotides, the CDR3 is TGCAGCGCCGGGGGGCAGGGTCGGGAGACCCAGTACTTC.

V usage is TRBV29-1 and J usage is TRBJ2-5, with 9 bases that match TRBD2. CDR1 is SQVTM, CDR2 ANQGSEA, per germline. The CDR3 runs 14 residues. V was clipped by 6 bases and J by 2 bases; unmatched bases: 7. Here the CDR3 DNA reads TGCAGCGTGGCCTCTAGCGGGGCACAAGAGACCCAGTACTTC. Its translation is CSVASSGAQETQYF.

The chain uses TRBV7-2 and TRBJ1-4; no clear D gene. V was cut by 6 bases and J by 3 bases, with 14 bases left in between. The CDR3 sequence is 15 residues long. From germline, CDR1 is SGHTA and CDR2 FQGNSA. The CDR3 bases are TGTGCCAGCAGGCCCACCCCTTCAGCTAATGAAAAACTGTTTTTT. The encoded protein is CASRPTPSANEKLFF.

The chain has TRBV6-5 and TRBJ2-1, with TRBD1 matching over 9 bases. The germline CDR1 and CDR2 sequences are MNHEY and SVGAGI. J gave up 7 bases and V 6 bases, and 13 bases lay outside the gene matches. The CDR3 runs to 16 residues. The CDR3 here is CASSQYERQGGNEQFF. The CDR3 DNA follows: TGTGCCAGCAGCCAATACGAACGACAGGGGGGAAATGAGCAGTTCTTC.

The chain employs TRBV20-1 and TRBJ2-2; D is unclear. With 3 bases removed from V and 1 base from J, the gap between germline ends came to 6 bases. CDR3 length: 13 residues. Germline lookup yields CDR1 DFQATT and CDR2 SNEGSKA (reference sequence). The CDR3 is CSASVENTGELFF. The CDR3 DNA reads TGCAGTGCTAGTGTTGAGAACACCGGGGAGCTGTTTTTT.

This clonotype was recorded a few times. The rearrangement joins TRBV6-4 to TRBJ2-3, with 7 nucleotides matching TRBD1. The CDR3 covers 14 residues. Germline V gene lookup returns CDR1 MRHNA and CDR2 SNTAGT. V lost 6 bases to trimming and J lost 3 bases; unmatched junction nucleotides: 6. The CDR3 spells CASSAQGVTDTQYF. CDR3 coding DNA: TGTGCCAGCAGCGCCCAGGGGGTTACAGATACGCAGTATTTT.

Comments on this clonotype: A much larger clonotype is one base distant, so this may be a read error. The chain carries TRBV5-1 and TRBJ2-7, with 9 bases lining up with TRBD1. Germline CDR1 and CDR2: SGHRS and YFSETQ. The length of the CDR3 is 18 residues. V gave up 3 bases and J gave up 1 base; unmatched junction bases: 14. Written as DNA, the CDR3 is TGCGCCAGCAGCTCGTACGCTGGGGGGGGGACAGGGTCCTACGAGCAGTACTTC. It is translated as CASSSYAGGGTGSYEQYF.

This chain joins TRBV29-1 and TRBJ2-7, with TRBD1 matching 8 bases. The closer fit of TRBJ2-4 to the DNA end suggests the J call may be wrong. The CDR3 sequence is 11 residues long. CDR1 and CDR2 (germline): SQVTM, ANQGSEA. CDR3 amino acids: CSVGQGNIQYF. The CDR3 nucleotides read TGCAGCGTCGGACAGGGCAACATTCAGTACTTC.

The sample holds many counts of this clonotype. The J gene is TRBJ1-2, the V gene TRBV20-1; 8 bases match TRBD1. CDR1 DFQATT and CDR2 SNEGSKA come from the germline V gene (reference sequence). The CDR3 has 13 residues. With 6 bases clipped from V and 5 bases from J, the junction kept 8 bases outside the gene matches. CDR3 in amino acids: CSAFQGAGYGYTF. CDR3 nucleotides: TGCAGTGCCTTCCAGGGGGCAGGGTATGGCTACACCTTC.

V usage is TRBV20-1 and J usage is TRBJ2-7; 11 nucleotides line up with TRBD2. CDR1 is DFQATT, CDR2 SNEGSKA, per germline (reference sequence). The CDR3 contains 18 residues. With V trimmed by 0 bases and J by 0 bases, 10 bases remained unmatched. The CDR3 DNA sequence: TGCAGTGCTAGAGACAACTCCCCTAGCGGGGGGTTCTCCTACGAGCAGTACTTC. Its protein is CSARDNSPSGGFSYEQYF.

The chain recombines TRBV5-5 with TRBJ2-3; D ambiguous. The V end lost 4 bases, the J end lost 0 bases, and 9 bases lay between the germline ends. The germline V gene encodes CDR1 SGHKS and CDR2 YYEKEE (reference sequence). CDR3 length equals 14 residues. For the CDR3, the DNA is TGTGCCAGCAGCGTGCGAAGTAGCACAGATACGCAGTATTTT. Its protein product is CASSVRSSTDTQYF.

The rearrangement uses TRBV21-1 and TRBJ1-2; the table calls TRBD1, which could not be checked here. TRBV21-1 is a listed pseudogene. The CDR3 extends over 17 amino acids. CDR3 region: CASSFPHGTTLRYGYTF. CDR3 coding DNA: TGTGCCAGCAGCTTCCCCCACGGGACGACCTTGCGGTATGGCTACACCTTC.

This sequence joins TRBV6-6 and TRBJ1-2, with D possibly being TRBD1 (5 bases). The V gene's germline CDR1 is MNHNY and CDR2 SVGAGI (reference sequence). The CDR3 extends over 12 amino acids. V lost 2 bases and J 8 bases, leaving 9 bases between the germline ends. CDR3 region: CASSYEGRGYTF. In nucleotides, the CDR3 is TGTGCCAGCAGTTACGAGGGGCGGGGCTACACCTTC.

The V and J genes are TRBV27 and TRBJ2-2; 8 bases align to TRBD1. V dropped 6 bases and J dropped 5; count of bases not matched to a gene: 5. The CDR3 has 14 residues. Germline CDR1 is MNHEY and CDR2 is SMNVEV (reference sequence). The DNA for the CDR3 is TGTGCCAGCAGACAGGGGGATTGGACCGGGGAGCTGTTTTTT. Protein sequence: CASRQGDWTGELFF.

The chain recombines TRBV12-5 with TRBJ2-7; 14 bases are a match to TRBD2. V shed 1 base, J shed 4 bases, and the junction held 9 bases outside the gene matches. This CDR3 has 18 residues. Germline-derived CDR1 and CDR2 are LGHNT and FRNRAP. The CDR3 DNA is TGTGCTAGTGGTTTGGCCCTAGGACTAGCGGGGGGTGGATACGAGCAGTACTTC. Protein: CASGLALGLAGGGYEQYF.

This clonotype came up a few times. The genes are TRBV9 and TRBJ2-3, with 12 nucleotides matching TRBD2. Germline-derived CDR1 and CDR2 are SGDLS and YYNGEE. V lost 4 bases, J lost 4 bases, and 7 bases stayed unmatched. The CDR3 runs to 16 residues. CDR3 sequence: CASSFGTSGFADTQYF. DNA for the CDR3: TGTGCCAGCAGCTTCGGGACTAGCGGGTTTGCAGATACGCAGTATTTT.

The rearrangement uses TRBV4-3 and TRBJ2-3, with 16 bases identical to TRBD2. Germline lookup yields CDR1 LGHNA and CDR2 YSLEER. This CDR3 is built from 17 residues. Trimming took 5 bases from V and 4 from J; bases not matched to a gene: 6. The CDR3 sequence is CASSSGGLAGGADTQYF. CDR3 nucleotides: TGCGCCAGCAGCTCCGGGGGACTAGCGGGAGGGGCAGATACGCAGTATTTT.

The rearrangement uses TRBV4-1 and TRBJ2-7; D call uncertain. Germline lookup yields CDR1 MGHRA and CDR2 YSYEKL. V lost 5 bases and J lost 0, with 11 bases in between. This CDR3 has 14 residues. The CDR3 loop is CASSSDRNSYEQYF. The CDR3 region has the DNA TGCGCCAGCAGCTCGGACCGGAACTCCTACGAGCAGTACTTC.

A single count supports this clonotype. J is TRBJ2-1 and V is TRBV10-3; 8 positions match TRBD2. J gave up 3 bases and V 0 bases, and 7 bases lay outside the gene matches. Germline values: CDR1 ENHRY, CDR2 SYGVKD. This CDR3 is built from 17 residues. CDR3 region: CAISESMVAGFYNEQFF. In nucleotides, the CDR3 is TGTGCCATCAGTGAGTCGATGGTAGCGGGGTTCTACAATGAGCAGTTCTTC.

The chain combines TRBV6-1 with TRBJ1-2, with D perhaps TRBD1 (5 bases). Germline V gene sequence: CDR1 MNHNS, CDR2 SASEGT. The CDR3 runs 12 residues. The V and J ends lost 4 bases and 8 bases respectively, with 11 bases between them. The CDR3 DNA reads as TGTGCCAGCAGTGCCCAGGGTCGGGGCTACACCTTC. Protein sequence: CASSAQGRGYTF.

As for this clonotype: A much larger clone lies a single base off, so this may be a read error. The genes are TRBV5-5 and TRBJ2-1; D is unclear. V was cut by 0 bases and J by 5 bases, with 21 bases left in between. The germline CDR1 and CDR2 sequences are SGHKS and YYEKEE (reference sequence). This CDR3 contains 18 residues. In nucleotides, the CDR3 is TGTGCCAGCAGCTTGGGAACCGTCAGCCTGAAACGGAACAATGAGCAGTTCTTC. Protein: CASSLGTVSLKRNNEQFF.

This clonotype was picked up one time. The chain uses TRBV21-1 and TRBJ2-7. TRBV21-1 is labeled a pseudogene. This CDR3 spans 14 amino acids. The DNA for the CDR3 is TGCGCCAGCAGCAAAATCAAAGGAGTCTACGAGCAGTACTTC. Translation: CASSKIKGVYEQYF.

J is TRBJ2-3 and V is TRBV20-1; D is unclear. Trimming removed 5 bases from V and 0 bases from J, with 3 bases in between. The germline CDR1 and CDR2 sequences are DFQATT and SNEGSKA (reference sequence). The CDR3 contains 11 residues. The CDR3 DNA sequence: TGCAGTGCTGTTAGCACAGATACGCAGTATTTT. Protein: CSAVSTDTQYF.

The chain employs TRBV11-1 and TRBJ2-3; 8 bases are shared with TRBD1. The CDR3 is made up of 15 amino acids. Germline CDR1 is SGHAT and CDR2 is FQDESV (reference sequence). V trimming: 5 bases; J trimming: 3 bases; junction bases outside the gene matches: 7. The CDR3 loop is CASSRRTGLTDTQYF. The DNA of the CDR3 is TGTGCCAGCAGCCGTCGGACAGGGTTAACAGATACGCAGTATTTT.

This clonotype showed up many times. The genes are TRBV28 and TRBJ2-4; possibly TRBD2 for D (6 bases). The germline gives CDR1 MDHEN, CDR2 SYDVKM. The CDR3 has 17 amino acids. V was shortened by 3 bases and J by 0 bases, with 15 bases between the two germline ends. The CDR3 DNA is TGTGCCAGCAGTTTTACCCATAGCGGATTAGCCAAAAACATTCAGTACTTC. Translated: CASSFTHSGLAKNIQYF.